This T cell receptor beta chain was sequenced in a study of monozygotic twins with inflammatory bowel disease. Following a re-call of the 5' RACE reads, TCRdb has one entry per CDR3 protein and lacks DNA. The sample features approximately 110,000 distinct CDR3 sequences, with around 12% in its top ten. Study outcomes and limitations: Results did not support any single strong IBD-associated signal or clonotype.

Note on this clonotype: Its specificity is unknown.

The origin of this receptor is a human donor with ulcerative colitis or Crohn's disease, or a healthy co-twin of an affected twin (not recorded which). The specimen sequenced was blood.

Here the CDR3 reads CASRNRLAGPNEQFF. The chain uses TRBV6-1 and TRBJ2-1; no DNA is available, so the TRBD2 call from TCRdb remains unchecked. The germline gives CDR1 MNHNS, CDR2 SASEGT. This CDR3 region has 15 residues.